The clone carrying this T cell receptor (beta chain) was seen a handful of times. The target antigen is unknown. The data derive from a study of tissue T cells after allogeneic stem cell transplantation. Study observations and caveats: Few T cell clones were shared across patients, but motif clusters showed tissue-specific shared signatures. Within patients, tissue anatomy strongly shaped TCR repertoire composition.

Comparators were three non-transplant cancer patients without known GI disease. GI sites, liver, skin and spleen were taken after median 9.75 post-mortem hours. The CDR3 is 15 residues long. V was pared by 0 bases and J by 2 bases, with 11 bases between. Germline assignment: CDR1 MNHEY and CDR2 SVGEGT. Assay: immunoSEQ multiplex PCR; the TCRdb copy retains only in-frame clones and omits some. The sample carries nearly 10,000 clones, 50% to 75% recorded once. The receptor was isolated from a male donor at least 60 years old with lung cancer. This chain uses TRBV6-2 or TRBV6-3 with TRBJ2-7; the D is unclear. This specimen was tissue from the stomach, taken at autopsy. CDR3 coding DNA: TGTGCCAGCAGTTACTCAAGCGACTTGCCCTACGAGCAGTACTTC. Its protein is CASSYSSDLPYEQYF.